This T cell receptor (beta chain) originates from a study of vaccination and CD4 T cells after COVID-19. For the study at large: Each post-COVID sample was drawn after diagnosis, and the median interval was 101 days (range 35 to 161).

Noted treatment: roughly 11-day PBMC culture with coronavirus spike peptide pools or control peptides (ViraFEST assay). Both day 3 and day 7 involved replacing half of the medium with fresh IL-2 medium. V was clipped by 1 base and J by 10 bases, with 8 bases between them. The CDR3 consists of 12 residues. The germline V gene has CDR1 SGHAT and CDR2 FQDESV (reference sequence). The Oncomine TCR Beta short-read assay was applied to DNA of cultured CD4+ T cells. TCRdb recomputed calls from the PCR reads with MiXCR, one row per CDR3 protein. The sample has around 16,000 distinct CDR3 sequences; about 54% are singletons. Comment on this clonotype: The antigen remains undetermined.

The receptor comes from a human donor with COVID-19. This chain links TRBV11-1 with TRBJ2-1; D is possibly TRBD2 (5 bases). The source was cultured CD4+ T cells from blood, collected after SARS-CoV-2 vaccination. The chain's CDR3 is CASSLEWREQFF. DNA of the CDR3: TGTGCCAGCAGCTTAGAATGGAGGGAGCAGTTCTTC.